These 9 T cell receptor beta chains were all obtained from the same sample, sequenced in a study of cytotoxic CD8 clonotypes in ibrutinib-treated CLL. Profiling relied on immunoSEQ multiplex PCR, and the TCRdb table lists in-frame clones only, not all of them. The sample lists about 5,500 clones, around two thirds occurring once. The sequences come from PBMCs, collected before ibrutinib treatment. These receptors all come from a human donor with chronic lymphocytic leukemia.

This clone was observed a handful of times. The chain combines TRBV27 with TRBJ2-2; D is undetermined. Germline CDR1 MNHEY, CDR2 SMNVEV (reference sequence). V lost 6 bases and J lost 6, with 11 bases in between. The CDR3 totals 13 residues. The CDR3 here is CASSLYLAGELFF. The DNA of the CDR3 is TGTGCCAGCAGCCTATACCTAGCCGGGGAGCTGTTTTTT.

The chain couples TRBV11-1 to TRBJ1-2, with D hard to call. Germline lookup yields CDR1 SGHAT and CDR2 FQDESV (reference sequence). V was pared by 4 bases and J by 0 bases, with 6 bases between. The CDR3 totals 13 residues. This CDR3 reads CASSSRTNYGYTF. In nucleotides, the CDR3 is TGTGCCAGCAGCTCGCGGACTAACTATGGCTACACCTTC.

This chain connects TRBV6-6 to TRBJ2-7; D is unclear. This CDR3 is 14 amino acids long. V was clipped by 2 bases and J by 2 bases, with 10 bases between them. CDR1 is MNHNY and CDR2 is SVGAGI in the germline V gene (reference sequence). CDR3 protein: CASSYDGPTYEQYF. The DNA of the CDR3 is TGTGCCAGCAGTTACGACGGGCCAACCTACGAGCAGTACTTC.

This chain's CDR3 is CASSLLGATQTGELFF. DNA for the CDR3: TGTGCCAGCAGTTTACTAGGTGCGACGCAGACCGGGGAGCTGTTTTTT. This rearrangement joins TRBV27 to TRBJ2-2, with D unclear. The CDR3 is made up of 16 amino acids. Germline values: CDR1 MNHEY, CDR2 SMNVEV (reference sequence). The V gene lost 2 bases and the J gene lost 5 bases, with 15 bases spanning the gap.

V and J are TRBV6-1 and TRBJ1-4; 7 positions agree with TRBD1. Germline lookup yields CDR1 MNHNS and CDR2 SASEGT. V shed 6 bases, J shed 0 bases, and the junction held 1 base outside the gene matches. The CDR3 spans 14 residues. Written as DNA, the CDR3 is TGTGCCAGCAGGACAGGGTCAACTAATGAAAAACTGTTTTTT. This gives the protein CASRTGSTNEKLFF.

The rearrangement uses TRBV11-2 and TRBJ2-7, with TRBD1 matching over 9 bases. CDR1 is SGHAT, CDR2 FQNNGV, per germline. The CDR3 is 15 residues long. V gave up 2 bases and J gave up 3 bases; unmatched junction bases: 5. Here the CDR3 DNA reads TGTGCCAGCAGCTTAAAAACAGGGGGCGACTACGAGCAGTACTTC. This encodes CASSLKTGGDYEQYF. The full variable domain, completed using reference TRBV11-2 and TRBJ2-7, is EAGVAQSPRYKIIEKRQSVAFWCNPISGHATLYWYQQILGQGPKLLIQFQNNGVVDDSQLPKDRFSAERLKGVDSTLKIQPAKLEDSAVYLCASSLKTGGDYEQYFGPGTRLTVT.

The chain combines TRBV27 with TRBJ2-3; 9 bases agree with TRBD2. Germline-derived CDR1 and CDR2 are MNHEY and SMNVEV (reference sequence). This CDR3 is built from 16 residues. V trimming: 3 bases; J trimming: 4 bases; junction bases outside the gene matches: 8. The CDR3 loop reads CASSFLAGSVADTQYF. Here the CDR3 DNA reads TGTGCCAGCAGTTTCCTAGCGGGATCTGTCGCAGATACGCAGTATTTT.

The CDR3 protein is CASSVEAAWTTEAFF. CDR3 nucleotides: TGTGCCAGCAGCGTAGAGGCAGCCTGGACGACTGAAGCTTTCTTT. The chain employs TRBV9 and TRBJ1-1; the D is unclear. V lost 0 bases, J lost 5 bases, and 14 bases lay in between. Germline CDR1 reads SGDLS; CDR2 reads YYNGEE. This CDR3 spans 15 amino acids.

The chain recombines TRBV27 with TRBJ2-7, with 7 bases lining up with TRBD2. J lost 10 bases, V lost 0 bases, and 6 bases had no gene match. Germline V CDR1 and CDR2: MNHEY, SMNVEV (reference sequence). This CDR3 contains 13 residues. For the CDR3, the DNA is TGTGCCAGCAGTTTATCAGCGCTAGCGGAACAGTACTTC. It codes for CASSLSALAEQYF.